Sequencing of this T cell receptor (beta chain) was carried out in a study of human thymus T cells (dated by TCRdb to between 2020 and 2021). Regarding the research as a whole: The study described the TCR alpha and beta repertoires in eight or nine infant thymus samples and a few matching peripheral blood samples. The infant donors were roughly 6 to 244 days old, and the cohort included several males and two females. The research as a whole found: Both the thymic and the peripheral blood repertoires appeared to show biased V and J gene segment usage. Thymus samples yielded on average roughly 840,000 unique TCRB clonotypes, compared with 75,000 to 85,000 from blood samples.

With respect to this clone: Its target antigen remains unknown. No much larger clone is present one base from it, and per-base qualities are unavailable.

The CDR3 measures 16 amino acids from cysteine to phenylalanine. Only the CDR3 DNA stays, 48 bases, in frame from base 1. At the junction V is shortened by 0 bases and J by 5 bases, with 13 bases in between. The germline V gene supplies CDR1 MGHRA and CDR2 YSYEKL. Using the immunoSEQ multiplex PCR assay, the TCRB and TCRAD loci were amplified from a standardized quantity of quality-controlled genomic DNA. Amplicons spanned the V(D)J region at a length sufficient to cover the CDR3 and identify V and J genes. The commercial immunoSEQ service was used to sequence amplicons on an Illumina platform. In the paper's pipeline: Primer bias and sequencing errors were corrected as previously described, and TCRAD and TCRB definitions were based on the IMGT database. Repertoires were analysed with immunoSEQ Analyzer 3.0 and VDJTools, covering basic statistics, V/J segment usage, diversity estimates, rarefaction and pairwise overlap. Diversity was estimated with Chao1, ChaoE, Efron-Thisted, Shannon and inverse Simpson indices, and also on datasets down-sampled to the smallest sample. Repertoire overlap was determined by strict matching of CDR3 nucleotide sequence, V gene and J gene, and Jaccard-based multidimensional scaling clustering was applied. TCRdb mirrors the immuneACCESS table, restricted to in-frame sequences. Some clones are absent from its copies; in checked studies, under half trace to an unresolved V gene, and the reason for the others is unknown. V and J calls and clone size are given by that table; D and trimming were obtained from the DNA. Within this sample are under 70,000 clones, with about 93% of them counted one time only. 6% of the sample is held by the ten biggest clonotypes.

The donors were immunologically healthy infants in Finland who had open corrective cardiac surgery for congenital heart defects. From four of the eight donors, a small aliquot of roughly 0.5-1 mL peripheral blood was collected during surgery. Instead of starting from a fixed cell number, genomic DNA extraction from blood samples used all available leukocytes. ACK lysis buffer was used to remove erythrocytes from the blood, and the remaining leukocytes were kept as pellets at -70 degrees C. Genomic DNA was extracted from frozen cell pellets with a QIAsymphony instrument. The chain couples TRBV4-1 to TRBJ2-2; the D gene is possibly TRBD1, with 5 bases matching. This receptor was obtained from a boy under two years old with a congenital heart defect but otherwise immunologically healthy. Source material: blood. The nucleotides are TGCGCCAGCAGCCAAGAAGGGGCAGGCCAGACCGGGGAGCTGTTTTTT. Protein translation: CASSQEGAGQTGELFF.